The 15 T cell receptor beta chains reported below all come from one sample, sequenced in a study of T cell responses to AZD1222 COVID-19 vaccine. Assay used: immunoSEQ multiplex PCR; TCRdb lists only in-frame clones, some missing. The sample shows 150,000 or so clones, 80% to 95% of them seen only once. This sample comprised peripheral blood, obtained 28 days after the second AZD1222 dose. These receptors all stem from an adult who received the AZD1222 COVID-19 vaccine.

The chain has TRBV6-6 and TRBJ2-3, with D perhaps matching TRBD1 (6 bases). The germline gives CDR1 MNHNY, CDR2 SVGAGI (reference sequence). The length of the CDR3 is 16 residues. V lost 6 bases, J lost 4 bases, and 20 bases lay in between. CDR3 DNA: TGTGCCAGCAGCTACCAGGGGACGGAGGTAGCAGATACGCAGTATTTT. Translated, it gives CASSYQGTEVADTQYF.

The V gene is TRBV5-1, the J gene TRBJ2-5; D may be TRBD1 (5 bases). The CDR3 sequence is 13 residues long. Germline V lookup: CDR1 SGHRS, CDR2 YFSETQ. Trimming removed 0 bases from V and 4 bases from J, with 7 bases in between. The CDR3 protein is CASSLARAETQYF. Written as DNA, the CDR3 is TGCGCCAGCAGCTTGGCCAGGGCAGAGACCCAGTACTTC.

The V gene is TRBV6-1, the J gene TRBJ2-7; 8 positions agree with TRBD2. V was pared by 3 bases and J by 6 bases, with 10 bases of the junction left unmatched. This CDR3 spans 15 amino acids. Germline V gene data show CDR1 as MNHNS and CDR2 as SASEGT. The CDR3 protein is CASSESGRPPGEQYF. The CDR3 coding sequence is TGTGCCAGCAGTGAGAGCGGGAGACCTCCGGGCGAGCAGTACTTC.

This chain connects TRBV7-3 to TRBJ2-6, with D unclear. The CDR3 length is 13 residues. The germline CDR1 and CDR2 sequences are SGHTA and FQGTGA. Trimming shortened V by 8 bases and J by 0 bases, and 5 bases separated the two germline ends. CDR3 in DNA: TGTGCCAGCTCCTACTCTGGGGCCAACGTCCTGACTTTC. This sequence encodes CASSYSGANVLTF.

CDR3 bases: TGTGCCAGCAGGACAGATCAGGGAACTGAAGCTTTCTTT. Protein product: CASRTDQGTEAFF. The chain employs TRBV12-3 or TRBV12-4 and TRBJ1-1; tentatively, D is TRBD1 (5 bases). The CDR3 covers 13 residues. Between the trimmed V and J ends, which lost 6 bases and 5 bases, there was a span of 13 bases.

The rearrangement uses TRBV15 and TRBJ1-5, with unresolved D. Trimming removed 1 base at V and 2 bases at J, with 6 bases between. The CDR3 has 14 amino acids. The germline V gene encodes CDR1 LNHNV and CDR2 YYDKDF (reference sequence). In DNA, the CDR3 is TGTGCCACCAGCAGAGGTAAGGGCAATCAGCCCCAGCATTTT. Translated, it gives CATSRGKGNQPQHF.

This clone was found once. Relative to the germline gene, one junction end is altered; a read error may explain this. The J gene is TRBJ1-2, the V gene TRBV6-5; 9 nucleotides line up with TRBD1. The CDR3 has 13 residues. Germline assignment: CDR1 MNHEY and CDR2 SVGAGI. The CDR3 loop is CASRDRGIYGYTF. The CDR3 DNA reads TGTGCCAGCAGGGACAGGGGTATCTATGGGTACACCTTC.

This clone occurred once. J is TRBJ1-5 and V is TRBV19, with TRBD1 identical over 7 bases. The CDR3 consists of 15 residues. V dropped 5 bases and J dropped 0; count of bases not matched to a gene: 4. Germline V lookup: CDR1 LNHDA, CDR2 SQIVND (reference sequence). The CDR3 bases are TGTGCCAGTAGTTATACAGGGGTTAGCAATCAGCCCCAGCATTTT. This encodes CASSYTGVSNQPQHF.

V is TRBV11-2 and J is TRBJ1-4; a possible D gene is TRBD1 (5 bases). This CDR3 comprises 14 residues. With 6 bases removed from V and 5 bases from J, the gap between germline ends came to 13 bases. Germline V gene sequence: CDR1 SGHAT, CDR2 FQNNGV. The CDR3 here is CASSSGGLNEKLFF. For the CDR3, the DNA is TGTGCCAGCAGTTCCGGGGGGTTAAATGAAAAACTGTTTTTT.

CDR3 in DNA: TGTGCCACCAGCAGAGGGTGGTTGGGAGATTTCACCGGGGAGCTGTTTTTT. The encoded protein is CATSRGWLGDFTGELFF. The genes are TRBV15 and TRBJ2-2, with D possibly TRBD2 on 5 matching bases. CDR3 length equals 17 residues. Per germline, CDR1 LNHNV and CDR2 YYDKDF (reference sequence). Trimming took off 1 base at V and 4 bases at J, with 16 bases between the two ends.

This clone was recorded once. The chain recombines TRBV25-1 with TRBJ1-6; no definite D call. Germline loops: CDR1 MGHDK, CDR2 SYGVNS. The V gene lost 9 bases and the J gene lost 10 bases, with 16 bases spanning the gap. This CDR3 comprises 13 residues. The DNA for the CDR3 is TGTGCCAGTCAGATGGGCGGGGAATCACCCCTCCACTTT. This codes for CASQMGGESPLHF.

This chain connects TRBV5-4 to TRBJ1-4, with TRBD1 matching over 9 bases. The CDR3 runs 15 residues. The V gene's germline CDR1 is SGHNT and CDR2 YYREEE (reference sequence). V was pared by 0 bases and J by 3 bases, with 0 bases of the junction left unmatched. This CDR3 reads CASSLGQGANEKLFF. CDR3 nucleotide sequence: TGTGCCAGCAGCTTGGGACAGGGGGCTAATGAAAAACTGTTTTTT.

A note on this clone: Other DNA sequences in this specimen translate into the identical CDR3. CDR3 amino acids: CASSLWGAGEAFF. The CDR3 region has the DNA TGTGCCAGCAGTTTATGGGGGGCGGGTGAAGCTTTCTTT. V gene TRBV28 combines with J gene TRBJ1-1; tentatively, D is TRBD1 (6 bases). CDR1 MDHEN and CDR2 SYDVKM come from the germline V gene. V was trimmed by 0 bases and J by 7 bases, leaving 9 bases between them. This CDR3 spans 13 amino acids. Looking up the rest from reference TRBV28 and TRBJ1-1 gives the full variable domain: DVKVTQSSRYLVKRTGEKVFLECVQDMDHENMFWYRQDPGLGLRLIYFSYDVKMKEKGDIPEGYSVSREKKERFSLILESASTNQTSMYLCASSLWGAGEAFFGQGTRLTVV.

In its sample, this clone was seen once. This rearrangement joins TRBV29-1 to TRBJ2-7; D might be TRBD2 (6 bases). With 5 bases removed from V and 0 bases from J, the gap between germline ends came to 11 bases. The CDR3 runs to 13 residues. From germline, CDR1 is SQVTM and CDR2 ANQGSEA. CDR3 bases: TGCAGCGTTTGGGACGGGAGCTCCTACGAGCAGTACTTC. Translated: CSVWDGSSYEQYF.

This rearrangement joins TRBV27 to TRBJ2-2; 8 bases are a match to TRBD2. Germline lookup yields CDR1 MNHEY and CDR2 SMNVEV (reference sequence). CDR3 length: 16 residues. J lost 5 bases, V lost 4 bases, and 9 bases had no gene match. CDR3 coding DNA: TGTGCCAGCAGTTATCCTAGCGGGCCTAGTACCGGGGAGCTGTTTTTT. This codes for CASSYPSGPSTGELFF.